The 24 T cell receptor beta chains in this list originate from one sample, sequenced in a study of tumor-infiltrating lymphocytes in localized non-small cell lung cancer. Libraries were prepared by immunoSEQ multiplex PCR; TCRdb keeps only in-frame clonotypes and omits some of them. The sample includes just over 14,000 clones, 81% of them seen just once. The material sequenced was lung tumor tissue. Receptor source: a human donor with non-small cell lung cancer.

V is TRBV5-1 and J is TRBJ1-4; D is unresolved. Germline values: CDR1 SGHRS, CDR2 YFSETQ. This CDR3 spans 16 amino acids. V was pared by 0 bases and J by 0 bases, with 9 bases between. CDR3 nucleotides: TGCGCCAGCAGCTTGGGGCAGGTAGCAACTAATGAAAAACTGTTTTTT. Residues: CASSLGQVATNEKLFF.

The V call is TRBV4-2, the J call TRBJ2-7, with 12 bases lining up with TRBD2. Trimming took 1 base from V and 4 from J; bases not matched to a gene: 2. The germline CDR1 and CDR2 sequences are LGHNA and YNFKEQ. This CDR3 contains 15 residues. CDR3 region: CASSQALAGGYEQYF. CDR3 in DNA: TGTGCCAGCAGCCAAGCCCTAGCGGGGGGGTACGAGCAGTACTTC.

The chain carries TRBV5-1 and TRBJ2-7; 12 bases agree with TRBD2. V shed 5 bases, J shed 5 bases, and the junction held 11 bases outside the gene matches. The CDR3 is 16 residues long. The germline CDR1 and CDR2 sequences are SGHRS and YFSETQ. The CDR3 DNA follows: TGCGCCAGCAGGCAGACGACTAGCGGGAGTCCCGACGAGCAGTACTTC. Translating gives CASRQTTSGSPDEQYF.

The chain's CDR3 is CASSIQAGSNYGYTF. DNA for the CDR3: TGTGCCAGTAGTATCCAGGCAGGATCTAACTATGGCTACACCTTC. The chain carries TRBV19 and TRBJ1-2; D uncertain. Looked up from germline, CDR1 is LNHDA and CDR2 is SQIVND (reference sequence). The CDR3 contains 15 residues. V was pared by 3 bases and J by 0 bases, with 11 bases between.

This clone is a singleton in its sample. The chain uses TRBV6-5 and TRBJ2-5; D unresolved. The V and J ends lost 4 bases and 6 bases respectively, with 9 bases between them. Looked up from germline, CDR1 is MNHEY and CDR2 is SVGAGI. The CDR3 covers 12 residues. CDR3 region: CASSSPLKTQYF. The CDR3 region has the DNA TGTGCCAGCAGTTCCCCACTGAAGACCCAGTACTTC.

The V gene is TRBV5-5, the J gene TRBJ1-2; D is possibly TRBD1 (6 bases). Per the germline V gene, CDR1 is SGHKS and CDR2 is YYEKEE (reference sequence). This CDR3 comprises 17 residues. Trimming took off 4 bases at V and 5 bases at J, with 24 bases between the two ends. The CDR3 DNA sequence: TGTGCCAGCAGCGCTAGTGGGGGCGTGGGGGCTAGTTATGGCTACACCTTC. Its translation: CASSASGGVGASYGYTF.

The chain joins TRBV7-2 to TRBJ1-5; no clear D. Trimming pared 1 base from V and 1 base from J, leaving 11 bases between. CDR3 length equals 16 residues. In germline, CDR1 is SGHTA, CDR2 FQGNSA. The CDR3 nucleotides read TGTGCCAGCAGCTTAGTCGGGCCATCGAGCAATCAGCCCCAGCATTTT. Its protein is CASSLVGPSSNQPQHF.

This chain joins TRBV10-3 and TRBJ2-1; weak D call: TRBD2 (6 bases). The CDR3 is 15 residues long. Germline V gene data show CDR1 as ENHRY and CDR2 as SYGVKD. Deletions cut 2 bases from V and 3 bases from J, with 11 bases between. The DNA for the CDR3 is TGTGCCATCAGTGAGACTAGCCGGGGCTACAATGAGCAGTTCTTC. Encoded protein: CAISETSRGYNEQFF.

Concerning this clone itself: The germline gene is not matched at one end of the junction; a read error may be the cause. The CDR3 DNA sequence: TGTGCCAGCAGTGAAGCAGTGGGGGCCGGAGAGCTGTTTTTT. This translates into CASSEAVGAGELFF. This chain connects TRBV6-1 to TRBJ2-2; tentatively, D is TRBD1 (6 bases). In germline, CDR1 is MNHNS, CDR2 SASEGT. The CDR3 has 14 residues.

The chain combines TRBV11-3 with TRBJ2-3, with D unclear. Per the germline V gene, CDR1 is SGHNT and CDR2 is YENEEA. This CDR3 region has 14 residues. The V end was cut by 1 base, the J end by 2 bases, with 7 bases between. The CDR3 nucleotides are TGTGCCAGCAGCTTAGGCGGTCACACAGATACGCAGTATTTT. Translation gives CASSLGGHTDTQYF. The full variable domain, completed using reference TRBV11-3 and TRBJ2-3, is EAGVVQSPRYKIIEKKQPVAFWCNPISGHNTLYWYLQNLGQGPELLIRYENEEAVDDSQLPKDRFSAERLKGVDSTLKIQPAELGDSAVYLCASSLGGHTDTQYFGPGTRLTVL.

This clone was observed a few times. The chain carries TRBV5-5 and TRBJ2-7; TRBD1 is a possible D gene (7 bases). Germline V lookup: CDR1 SGHKS, CDR2 YYEKEE (reference sequence). V lost 0 bases and J 1 base, leaving 11 bases between the germline ends. This CDR3 contains 15 residues. The CDR3 spells CASSLGGDSSYEQYF. CDR3 sequence (DNA): TGTGCCAGCAGCTTGGGCGGGGACAGTTCCTACGAGCAGTACTTC.

The genes are TRBV19 and TRBJ2-2; maybe TRBD1 (6 bases). Germline V gives CDR1 LNHDA, CDR2 SQIVND (reference sequence). V lost 4 bases and J 6 bases, leaving 12 bases between the germline ends. The CDR3 has 14 amino acids. In nucleotides, the CDR3 is TGTGCCAGTAGTAACAGGGACCGTGCCGGGGAGCTGTTTTTT. Amino acids: CASSNRDRAGELFF.

V is TRBV19 and J is TRBJ1-2; maybe TRBD1 (6 bases). The germline gives CDR1 LNHDA, CDR2 SQIVND (reference sequence). Trimming shortened V by 5 bases and J by 2 bases, and 21 bases separated the two germline ends. The CDR3 is 17 amino acids. DNA of the CDR3: TGTGCCAGTAGTTCAACCCGGGACACCCTTAAGAACTATGGCTACACCTTC. Translation: CASSSTRDTLKNYGYTF.

In this sample, this clone turned up a few times. The rearrangement uses TRBV5-8 and TRBJ2-6, with D possibly being TRBD2 (5 bases). The germline V gene has CDR1 SGHTS and CDR2 YDEGEE. V was clipped by 3 bases and J by 4 bases, with 8 bases between them. The CDR3 is made up of 14 amino acids. DNA of the CDR3: TGTGCCAGCAGCTCTTGGGAGGGGGCCAACGTCCTGACTTTC. This codes for CASSSWEGANVLTF.

The chain couples TRBV4-2 to TRBJ1-3; D gene unclear. Trimming cost V 0 bases and J 3 bases, with 6 bases left between them. This CDR3 contains 14 residues. Germline V lookup: CDR1 LGHNA, CDR2 YNFKEQ. The CDR3 reads CASSQDHGGNTIYF. Written as DNA, the CDR3 is TGTGCCAGCAGCCAAGATCATGGTGGAAACACCATATATTTT.

This chain connects TRBV7-9 to TRBJ2-2; D gene uncertain. Germline CDR1 SEHNR, CDR2 FQNEAQ (reference sequence). Trimming took off 5 bases at V and 6 bases at J, with 13 bases between the two ends. The CDR3 consists of 14 residues. The CDR3 reads CASSPYSSSGELFF. The CDR3, as DNA: TGTGCCAGCAGCCCGTACAGCTCGTCCGGGGAGCTGTTTTTT.

V gene TRBV10-3 combines with J gene TRBJ2-7, with TRBD1 matching over 9 bases. V gave up 2 bases and J gave up 0 bases; unmatched junction bases: 2. The CDR3 length is 15 residues. Germline V gene data show CDR1 as ENHRY and CDR2 as SYGVKD. The chain's CDR3 is CAISELGQGSYEQYF. CDR3 nucleotides: TGTGCCATCAGTGAGCTGGGACAGGGCTCCTACGAGCAGTACTTC.

This clone was seen a single time. The V call is TRBV7-2, the J call TRBJ2-7; TRBD1 agrees at 10 bases. The junction had 6 bases not matched to a gene; V was cut back by 5 bases and J by 5 bases. Germline V gene data show CDR1 as SGHTA and CDR2 as FQGNSA. The CDR3 loop spans 14 amino acids. CDR3: CASSPRTGGDEQYF. CDR3 DNA sequence: TGTGCCAGCAGCCCGAGGACAGGGGGGGACGAGCAGTACTTC.

The chain links TRBV6-1 to TRBJ1-1; TRBD1 agrees at 7 bases. Germline-derived CDR1 and CDR2 are MNHNS and SASEGT. The CDR3 consists of 14 residues. The J segment lost 6 bases and the V segment lost 1 base, leaving 5 bases of the junction unmatched. CDR3 in amino acids: CASSEGEGASEAFF. CDR3 in DNA: TGTGCCAGCAGTGAAGGAGAGGGGGCTTCTGAAGCTTTCTTT.

V usage is TRBV7-2 and J usage is TRBJ2-7, with a weak D call TRBD1 (6 bases). The CDR3 covers 14 residues. Trimming shortened V by 5 bases and J by 6 bases, and 17 bases separated the two germline ends. Looked up from germline, CDR1 is SGHTA and CDR2 is FQGNSA. The CDR3 bases are TGTGCCAGCAGCACTAAGAACAGGGTTTCCGAGCAGTACTTC. Translation gives CASSTKNRVSEQYF. Based on the CDR3 plus reference TRBV7-2 and TRBJ2-7, the full variable domain is GAGVSQSPSNKVTEKGKDVELRCDPISGHTALYWYRQSLGQGLEFLIYFQGNSAPDKSGLPSDRFSAERTGGSVSTLTIQRTQQEDSAVYLCASSTKNRVSEQYFGPGTRLTVT.

This clone was observed a few times. The chain recombines TRBV11-2 with TRBJ2-7; D not resolved. This CDR3 region has 14 residues. Germline V gene lookup returns CDR1 SGHAT and CDR2 FQNNGV. The V gene lost 1 base and the J gene lost 7 bases, with 14 bases spanning the gap. CDR3 bases: TGTGCCAGCAGCTTAGGGTACGGCCCTCGGGAGCAGTACTTC. Amino acid sequence: CASSLGYGPREQYF.

The chain recombines TRBV18 with TRBJ2-3, with 11 bases matching TRBD2. The CDR3 covers 14 residues. The junction had 9 bases not matched to a gene; V was cut back by 6 bases and J by 10 bases. The germline V gene encodes CDR1 KGHSH and CDR2 LQKENI. CDR3 region: CASSILAGENPQYF. The DNA for the CDR3 is TGTGCCAGCTCCATACTAGCGGGAGAGAATCCGCAGTATTTT.

The chain recombines TRBV19 with TRBJ2-2; D unresolved. CDR1 and CDR2 from the germline V gene are LNHDA and SQIVND (reference sequence). Trimming left V 0 bases short and J 0 bases short, with 11 bases between. The CDR3 covers 17 residues. DNA of the CDR3: TGTGCCAGTAGTATAGATGGGTTCTCCGCGAACACCGGGGAGCTGTTTTTT. Translating gives CASSIDGFSANTGELFF.

This clone was detected only once. V usage is TRBV23-1 and J usage is TRBJ1-2; TRBD1 matches 7 bases. TRBV23-1 is an ORF; its function is uncertain. This CDR3 contains 16 residues. After removal of 3 bases from V and 5 bases from J, the junction contained 12 bases not matched to a gene. The CDR3 bases are TGCGCCAGCAGTCAGTGTGACAGGGCGAGTAATTATGGCTACACCTTC. Amino acids: CASSQCDRASNYGYTF.